The source of this T cell receptor (beta chain) is a study of shared clonotypes between healthy human individuals. Repertoires were generated with immunoSEQ multiplex PCR, while TCRdb's copy carries only in-frame clones and drops some. The sample consists of about 2 million clones, about 95% of them appearing once. Trimming left V 5 bases short and J 3 bases short, with 5 bases between. The CDR3 is 11 residues long. Germline CDR1 is KGHSH and CDR2 is LQKENI. Naive CD8 cells, CD45RO-negative and positively selected for CCR7, excluded terminally differentiated effector memory CD45RA+ cells. The rearrangement links TRBV18 to TRBJ2-7; no clear D gene. The TCR comes from a man between 18 and 35 years old in good health. The sample consisted of naive CD8+ T cells sorted from blood. In DNA, the CDR3 is TGTGCCAGCTCATCCTACTACGAGCAGTACTTC. It is translated as CASSSYYEQYF.